Below are 16 T cell receptor beta chains sequenced from a single sample in a study of blood T cell repertoires in COVID-19. TCRdb's copy holds only in-frame clones and misses some; the assay was immunoSEQ multiplex PCR. The sample has a few hundred thousand clones, 90% seen once. Sample: peripheral blood. The source of these receptors is a woman aged 60-70 years with COVID-19, enrolled during active disease.

V is TRBV9 and J is TRBJ2-2; 8 nucleotides agree with TRBD1. Germline V gene sequence: CDR1 SGDLS, CDR2 YYNGEE. After removal of 3 bases from V and 0 bases from J, the junction contained 4 bases not matched to a gene. The CDR3 has 16 residues. The CDR3 loop reads CASSEGQVANTGELFF. The CDR3 coding sequence is TGTGCCAGCAGCGAGGGACAGGTCGCGAACACCGGGGAGCTGTTTTTT.

The chain couples TRBV6-5 to TRBJ1-1; the D is unclear. The CDR3 has 14 amino acids. V lost 6 bases, J lost 3 bases, and 14 bases lay in between. Germline-derived CDR1 and CDR2 are MNHEY and SVGAGI. CDR3 protein: CASRETGSYTEAFF. Here the CDR3 DNA reads TGTGCCAGCAGAGAGACCGGGTCGTACACTGAAGCTTTCTTT.

The CDR3 here is CASSQADRARGYTF. CDR3 DNA: TGTGCCAGCAGCCAAGCGGACAGGGCGCGTGGCTACACCTTC. The chain carries TRBV14 and TRBJ1-2; the match to TRBD1 covers 8 bases. This CDR3 has 14 amino acids. The V and J ends lost 1 base and 7 bases, in that order; junction bases with no gene match: 5. Per germline, CDR1 SGHDN and CDR2 FVKESK.

CDR3 loop: CASSQKRGPGGFAETQYF. The CDR3 DNA follows: TGTGCCAGCAGCCAGAAGAGGGGGCCGGGAGGGTTCGCGGAGACCCAGTACTTC. V and J are TRBV4-2 and TRBJ2-5, with D possibly matching TRBD2 (8 bases). The V gene lost 3 bases and the J gene lost 5 bases, with 25 bases spanning the gap. CDR1 and CDR2 (germline): LGHNA, YNFKEQ. The CDR3 consists of 18 residues.

V and J are TRBV5-6 and TRBJ1-3; 7 bases line up with TRBD1. Germline assignment: CDR1 SGHDT and CDR2 YYEEEE. Germline trimming cut 1 base from V and 2 bases from J; bases unmatched to any gene: 15. This CDR3 region has 19 residues. CDR3 bases: TGTGCCAGCAGCTTGTATTTCACTTGGGTACAGGGGACTGGAAACACCATATATTTT. Its translation is CASSLYFTWVQGTGNTIYF. Supplemented by reference TRBV5-6 and TRBJ1-3, the full variable domain reads DAGVTQSPTHLIKTRGQQVTLRCSPKSGHDTVSWYQQALGQGPQFIFQYYEEEERQRGNFPDRFSGHQFPNYSSELNVNALLLGDSALYLCASSLYFTWVQGTGNTIYFGEGSWLTVV.

The chain couples TRBV7-3 to TRBJ2-5; tentative D call: TRBD2 (6 bases). The CDR3 loop spans 13 amino acids. The germline V and J ends were trimmed by 5 bases and 5 bases, with 12 bases remaining between them. Germline V lookup: CDR1 SGHTA, CDR2 FQGTGA. The DNA for the CDR3 is TGTGCCAGCAGCCCAGGCGGGGTGGAGACCCAGTACTTC. Protein product: CASSPGGVETQYF.

The V gene is TRBV11-3, the J gene TRBJ2-5; D is uncertain. The CDR3 sequence is 15 residues long. Trimming took 1 base from V and 2 from J, leaving 11 bases between them. The germline CDR1 and CDR2 sequences are SGHNT and YENEEA. CDR3 sequence reads: CASSLGLVGQETQYF. The CDR3 DNA follows: TGTGCCAGCAGCTTAGGTCTGGTCGGGCAAGAGACCCAGTACTTC.

The genes are TRBV7-9 and TRBJ1-2, with 7 positions matching TRBD1. The CDR3 runs to 13 residues. The J segment lost 8 bases and the V segment lost 5 bases, leaving 8 bases of the junction unmatched. The germline gives CDR1 SEHNR, CDR2 FQNEAQ (reference sequence). CDR3 DNA: TGTGCCAGCAGCCCCCGACAGGGAGACGGCTACACCTTC. This codes for CASSPRQGDGYTF.

The chain joins TRBV14 to TRBJ2-2; the D is unclear. The CDR3 is 12 residues long. Trimming took off 4 bases at V and 4 bases at J, with 4 bases between the two ends. Germline-derived CDR1 and CDR2 are SGHDN and FVKESK. The CDR3 sequence: CASSPVTGELFF. In nucleotides, the CDR3 is TGTGCCAGCAGCCCAGTCACCGGGGAGCTGTTTTTT. Variable domain in full (rest from reference TRBV14 and TRBJ2-2): EAGVTQFPSHSVIEKGQTVTLRCDPISGHDNLYWYRRVMGKEIKFLLHFVKESKQDESGMPNNRFLAERTGGTYSTLKVQPAELEDSGVYFCASSPVTGELFFGEGSRLTVL.

The J gene is TRBJ1-2, the V gene TRBV6-5, with a tentative D call TRBD1 (6 bases). The CDR3 is 15 amino acids. V lost 5 bases and J lost 5, with 18 bases in between. CDR1 is MNHEY, CDR2 SVGAGI, per germline. The CDR3 coding sequence is TGTGCCAGCAGTAAGGGGGGGGGCGCTTCATATGGCTACACCTTC. Amino acid sequence: CASSKGGGASYGYTF.

There are a few counts of this clone. The rearrangement links TRBV15 to TRBJ2-4, with TRBD1 matching over 7 bases. Germline CDR1 reads LNHNV; CDR2 reads YYDKDF (reference sequence). The ends lost 0 bases at V and 8 bases at J; junction bases unmatched: 4. This CDR3 comprises 14 residues. CDR3 sequence: CATSRDTGVDIQYF. The CDR3 DNA reads TGTGCCACCAGCAGAGATACAGGGGTGGACATTCAGTACTTC. The full variable domain, completed using reference TRBV15 and TRBJ2-4, is DAMVIQNPRYQVTQFGKPVTLSCSQTLNHNVMYWYQQKSSQAPKLLFHYYDKDFNNEADTPDNFQSRRPNTSFCFLDIRSPGLGDTAMYLCATSRDTGVDIQYFGAGTRLSVL.

The rearrangement joins TRBV5-1 to TRBJ2-6; D unclear. The V gene lost 4 bases and the J gene lost 3 bases, with 5 bases spanning the gap. Germline V gene data show CDR1 as SGHRS and CDR2 as YFSETQ. This CDR3 has 13 amino acids. CDR3 sequence reads: CASSPGGANVLTF. CDR3 DNA: TGCGCCAGCAGCCCAGGTGGGGCCAACGTCCTGACTTTC.

This clone was counted a few times. The rearrangement uses TRBV3-1 (or the pseudogene TRBV3-2) and TRBJ1-2; 8 positions match TRBD1. The V gene's germline CDR1 is LGHDT and CDR2 YNNKEL (reference sequence). The CDR3 is 18 amino acids. Germline trimming cut 0 bases from V and 0 bases from J; bases unmatched to any gene: 9. CDR3 DNA: TGTGCCAGCAGCCAAGACCGGGACAGGAATTCAGCTAACTATGGCTACACCTTC. This translates into CASSQDRDRNSANYGYTF.

This clone showed up just a few times. J is TRBJ1-1 and V is TRBV6-5, with D unclear. V lost 7 bases to trimming and J lost 4 bases, with 13 bases between them. The CDR3 has 13 amino acids. The germline CDR1 and CDR2 sequences are MNHEY and SVGAGI. CDR3 loop: CASKAPEVTEAFF. The DNA for the CDR3 is TGTGCCAGCAAGGCTCCGGAGGTCACTGAAGCTTTCTTT.

This sequence joins TRBV25-1 and TRBJ2-7; a possible D gene is TRBD1 (5 bases). V was shortened by 3 bases and J by 3 bases, with 9 bases between the two germline ends. Looked up from germline, CDR1 is MGHDK and CDR2 is SYGVNS. This CDR3 has 13 residues. CDR3 coding DNA: TGTGCCAGCAGTGATACACAGGTCTACGAGCAGTACTTC. Protein: CASSDTQVYEQYF.

As DNA, the CDR3 is TGTGCCAGCAGCTTGGAGGCTGGGCCCCTCGATCAGCCCCAGCATTTT. Its protein is CASSLEAGPLDQPQHF. The rearrangement links TRBV5-5 to TRBJ1-5; no clear D. CDR3 length: 16 residues. V lost 0 bases to trimming and J lost 5 bases, with 15 bases between them. The V gene's germline CDR1 is SGHKS and CDR2 YYEKEE (reference sequence).